Below, 27 T cell receptor beta chains from the same sample are listed, as sequenced in a study of T-cell reconstitution after alpha-beta-depleted transplantation in children. TCRbeta library construction was performed incorporating unique molecular identifiers. A single record per CDR3 protein comes from TCRdb applying MiXCR to the PCR reads. The sample records a few hundred thousand distinct CDR3 sequences, about 14% being singletons. Sequences were derived from PBMCs, sampled from the stem cell graft. These receptors were taken from a human donor who donated a stem cell graft to a child with Fanconi anemia.

This chain connects TRBV12-3 or TRBV12-4 to TRBJ1-4; 7 bases are a match to TRBD1. Trimming removed 5 bases from V and 8 bases from J; junction bases left unmatched: 8. This CDR3 comprises 14 residues. This CDR3 reads CASSLRQGGEKLFF. CDR3 coding DNA: TGTGCCAGCAGTCTACGACAGGGTGGCGAAAAACTGTTTTTT.

There are many counts of this clonotype. The chain carries TRBV29-1 and TRBJ1-6; D call uncertain. This CDR3 comprises 11 residues. Germline V gene lookup returns CDR1 SQVTM and CDR2 ANQGSEA. Trimming cost V 1 base and J 15 bases, with 10 bases left between them. This chain's CDR3 is CSVEVAGFLHF. In DNA, the CDR3 is TGCAGCGTTGAAGTGGCGGGGTTCCTCCACTTT.

This clonotype was detected many times. The chain combines TRBV6-5 with TRBJ1-2; TRBD1 is a possible D gene (6 bases). Germline V gives CDR1 MNHEY, CDR2 SVGAGI. This CDR3 region has 15 residues. The V end lost 1 base, the J end lost 6 bases, and 15 bases lay between the germline ends. The CDR3 nucleotides are TGTGCCAGCAGTTACTTCGATCCGGGGGCCGATGGCTACACCTTC. This sequence encodes CASSYFDPGADGYTF.

The chain recombines TRBV5-6 with TRBJ1-2, with TRBD1 matching over 9 bases. J lost 6 bases, V lost 6 bases, and 9 bases had no gene match. The CDR3 length is 14 residues. The germline CDR1 and CDR2 sequences are SGHDT and YYEEEE. CDR3 in amino acids: CASNGQGIWHGYTF. CDR3 nucleotide sequence: TGTGCCAGCAACGGACAGGGGATATGGCATGGCTACACCTTC. Using reference TRBV5-6 and TRBJ1-2 for the parts outside the CDR3, the full variable domain is DAGVTQSPTHLIKTRGQQVTLRCSPKSGHDTVSWYQQALGQGPQFIFQYYEEEERQRGNFPDRFSGHQFPNYSSELNVNALLLGDSALYLCASNGQGIWHGYTFGSGTRLTVV.

The CDR3 DNA reads TGCGCCAGCAGCTTGGCCACCGGGTCGGCTGTAGCTGGGTCTAAGGGCTACACCTTC. It yields the protein CASSLATGSAVAGSKGYTF. The chain links TRBV5-1 to TRBJ1-2; no clear D. V was clipped by 0 bases and J by 8 bases, with 29 bases between them. The germline CDR1 and CDR2 sequences are SGHRS and YFSETQ. This CDR3 is built from 19 residues.

A few counts support this clonotype. V and J are TRBV10-3 and TRBJ2-2, with 9 bases that match TRBD2. There are 18 residues in the CDR3. Unmatched junction bases numbered 11, after V lost 2 bases and J lost 4 bases. Germline CDR1 and CDR2: ENHRY and SYGVKD. The CDR3 DNA is TGTGCCATCAGTGAGACTAGCGGGTCGGCGAGAGGCACCGGGGAGCTGTTTTTT. Amino acid sequence: CAISETSGSARGTGELFF.

The chain joins TRBV5-1 to TRBJ2-3, with D unclear. This CDR3 comprises 15 residues. Germline V gives CDR1 SGHRS, CDR2 YFSETQ. The V end lost 1 base, the J end lost 0 bases, and 9 bases lay between the germline ends. The DNA of the CDR3 is TGCGCCAGCAGCTTGATTACGGCTAGCACAGATACGCAGTATTTT. It is translated as CASSLITASTDTQYF.

The V and J genes are TRBV6-6 and TRBJ2-7; perhaps TRBD1 as D (5 bases). In germline, CDR1 is MNHNY, CDR2 SVGAGI (reference sequence). The CDR3 totals 12 residues. V lost 3 bases and J 4 bases, leaving 7 bases between the germline ends. The CDR3 sequence is CASSYKGYEQYV. The CDR3 nucleotides are TGTGCCAGCAGTTATAAGGGGTACGAGCAGTACGTC.

This clonotype was recorded many times. The gene calls are TRBV10-3 and TRBJ1-2; D gene uncertain. The germline V gene encodes CDR1 ENHRY and CDR2 SYGVKD. V gave up 3 bases and J gave up 0 bases, with 8 bases separating them. The CDR3 has 14 residues. CDR3 sequence: CAISESLSNYGYTF. The CDR3 DNA reads TGTGCCATCAGTGAAAGTTTGTCTAACTATGGCTACACCTTC.

This clonotype was counted ten times or more. The chain employs TRBV7-6 and TRBJ1-1; D unclear. The CDR3 loop spans 13 amino acids. In germline, CDR1 is SGHVS, CDR2 FNYEAQ. V dropped 1 base and J dropped 1 base, with 4 bases sitting between them. CDR3 coding DNA: TGTGCCAGCAGCTTAGAAGCGAACACTGAAGCTTTCTTT. Encoded protein: CASSLEANTEAFF.

The V and J genes are TRBV2 and TRBJ1-2; D is unclear. Germline values: CDR1 SNHLY, CDR2 FYNNEI. The CDR3 extends over 16 amino acids. The ends were cut back, 1 base at V and 5 bases at J, with 17 bases in the middle. The CDR3, as DNA: TGTGCCAGCAGTGAAGATCCGGGAATGGCGACTTATGGCTACACCTTC. Translating it yields CASSEDPGMATYGYTF.

The chain employs TRBV20-1 and TRBJ1-2; 9 bases match TRBD1. CDR1 and CDR2 from the germline V gene are DFQATT and SNEGSKA (reference sequence). The length of the CDR3 is 14 residues. J lost 5 bases, V lost 3 bases, and 7 bases had no gene match. CDR3 DNA sequence: TGCAGTGCTAGGGGGACAGGGACGGGGTATGGCTACACCTTC. Protein sequence: CSARGTGTGYGYTF.

The V gene is TRBV11-2, the J gene TRBJ2-2; 8 nucleotides match TRBD1. The V gene's germline CDR1 is SGHAT and CDR2 FQNNGV. There are 16 residues in the CDR3. Trimming removed 2 bases from V and 6 bases from J; junction bases left unmatched: 8. The CDR3 loop reads CASSLSPQGAAGELFF. The CDR3 nucleotides are TGTGCCAGCAGCTTATCCCCCCAGGGGGCGGCCGGGGAGCTGTTTTTT.

This clonotype came up a few times. The chain uses TRBV20-1 and TRBJ2-5, with 7 bases that match TRBD1. Germline values: CDR1 DFQATT, CDR2 SNEGSKA (reference sequence). The ends lost 5 bases at V and 3 bases at J; junction bases unmatched: 6. CDR3 length: 13 residues. In nucleotides, the CDR3 is TGCAGTGCTTCAGACACAGGGGAAGAGACCCAGTACTTC. It is translated as CSASDTGEETQYF.

This clonotype was seen ten or more times. The chain joins TRBV7-8 to TRBJ1-2, with TRBD1 as a possible D gene (5 bases). The CDR3 extends over 13 amino acids. The V gene lost 0 bases and the J gene lost 8 bases, with 10 bases spanning the gap. Germline CDR1 reads SGHVS; CDR2 reads FQNEAQ. The CDR3 spells CASSLAPGDGYTF. CDR3 sequence (DNA): TGTGCCAGCAGCTTAGCACCCGGGGACGGCTACACCTTC.

CDR3 loop: CASSLESPRDGYTF. For the CDR3, the DNA is TGCGCCAGCAGCTTGGAATCCCCCAGGGATGGCTACACCTTC. J is TRBJ1-2 and V is TRBV5-1; tentatively, D is TRBD1 (5 bases). V lost 0 bases to trimming and J lost 6 bases, with 12 bases between them. The germline V gene has CDR1 SGHRS and CDR2 YFSETQ. This CDR3 is built from 14 residues.

In its sample, this clonotype was seen many times. The chain uses TRBV12-3 or TRBV12-4 and TRBJ2-5; the D is unclear. The V gene lost 3 bases and the J gene lost 0 bases, with 8 bases spanning the gap. This CDR3 region has 14 residues. For the CDR3, the DNA is TGTGCCAGCAGTTTTTTGCCTAACCAAGAGACCCAGTACTTC. Amino acids: CASSFLPNQETQYF.

This clonotype was seen ten or more times. V usage is TRBV28 and J usage is TRBJ2-7; D unresolved. The CDR3 has 10 residues. Germline values: CDR1 MDHEN, CDR2 SYDVKM. The V end lost 4 bases, the J end lost 7 bases, and 5 bases lay between the germline ends. CDR3 bases: TGTGCCAGCAGTTGGGATGAGCAGTACGTC. It codes for CASSWDEQYV.

This clonotype occurred once. The CDR3 DNA sequence: TGTGCCAGCTCACCAAGGACTAGCGGGGATCACAATGAGCAGTTCTTC. It encodes CASSPRTSGDHNEQFF. The V gene is TRBV18, the J gene TRBJ2-1, with 12 bases that match TRBD2. The trim removed 2 bases at V and 5 bases at J, leaving 4 bases unmatched. The CDR3 covers 16 residues. From germline, CDR1 is KGHSH and CDR2 LQKENI. The whole variable domain, remainder taken from reference TRBV18 and TRBJ2-1, is NAGVMQNPRHLVRRRGQEARLRCSPMKGHSHVYWYRQLPEEGLKFMVYLQKENIIDESGMPKERFSAEFPKEGPSILRIQQVVRGDSAAYFCASSPRTSGDHNEQFFGPGTRLTVL.

This clonotype was seen a few times. The chain links TRBV18 to TRBJ2-1; TRBD1 matches 8 bases. The CDR3 runs 15 residues. V gave up 5 bases and J gave up 0 bases; unmatched junction bases: 3. Germline CDR1 is KGHSH and CDR2 is LQKENI. The CDR3 DNA is TGTGCCAGCTCAAGGGACAGGAACTCCTACAATGAGCAGTTCTTC. Its protein is CASSRDRNSYNEQFF. The entire variable domain, with the rest obtained from reference TRBV18 and TRBJ2-1, is as follows: NAGVMQNPRHLVRRRGQEARLRCSPMKGHSHVYWYRQLPEEGLKFMVYLQKENIIDESGMPKERFSAEFPKEGPSILRIQQVVRGDSAAYFCASSRDRNSYNEQFFGPGTRLTVL.

This clonotype was detected only a few times. V usage is TRBV4-3 and J usage is TRBJ2-1; D gene ambiguous. Germline values: CDR1 LGHNA, CDR2 YSLEER. V lost 1 base, J lost 8 bases, and 12 bases lay in between. The CDR3 has 14 residues. CDR3 coding DNA: TGCGCCAGCAGCCAAGGAGGAGTGTCCGATGAGCAGTTCTTC. Its translation is CASSQGGVSDEQFF.

This clonotype was seen repeatedly, ten times or more. The rearrangement links TRBV11-3 to TRBJ2-1, with D hard to call. The CDR3 is 12 residues long. The germline gives CDR1 SGHNT, CDR2 YENEEA. V was cut by 4 bases and J by 7 bases, with 8 bases left in between. CDR3 residues: CASSSGRNEQFF. Written as DNA, the CDR3 is TGTGCCAGCAGCTCGGGTAGGAATGAGCAGTTCTTC.

This clonotype occurred many times. The chain employs TRBV12-3 or TRBV12-4 and TRBJ2-1; D is ambiguous. Trimming pared 1 base from V and 8 bases from J, leaving 3 bases between. The CDR3 runs 11 residues. The CDR3 sequence: CASSLGYEQFF. CDR3 bases: TGTGCCAGCAGTTTAGGGTATGAGCAGTTCTTC.

This clonotype was seen at least ten times. The chain carries TRBV5-1 and TRBJ1-1; perhaps TRBD1 as D (5 bases). The CDR3 length is 13 residues. Germline V CDR1 and CDR2: SGHRS, YFSETQ. Deletions cut 7 bases from V and 1 base from J, with 11 bases between. The DNA of the CDR3 is TGCGCCAGCCAAGCGCAGGGGAACACTGAAGCTTTCTTT. Its translation is CASQAQGNTEAFF.

The chain recombines TRBV19 with TRBJ2-1; 9 nucleotides align to TRBD1. Per the germline V gene, CDR1 is LNHDA and CDR2 is SQIVND (reference sequence). The CDR3 spans 15 residues. Unmatched junction bases numbered 12, after V lost 4 bases and J lost 11 bases. The CDR3 spells CASSTTTGTGIKQFF. In DNA form, the CDR3 reads TGTGCCAGTAGTACGACTACCGGGACAGGGATAAAGCAGTTCTTC. The full variable domain, with the rest looked up from reference TRBV19 and TRBJ2-1, is DGGITQSPKYLFRKEGQNVTLSCEQNLNHDAMYWYRQDPGQGLRLIYYSQIVNDFQKGDIAEGYSVSREKKESFPLTVTSAQKNPTAFYLCASSTTTGTGIKQFFGPGTRLTVL.

J is TRBJ1-1 and V is TRBV28; 8 bases match TRBD1. This CDR3 is built from 13 residues. The germline CDR1 and CDR2 sequences are MDHEN and SYDVKM. V lost 7 bases, J lost 5 bases, and 6 bases stayed unmatched. The CDR3 sequence: CASIGQGWTEAFF. DNA for the CDR3: TGTGCCAGCATCGGACAGGGATGGACTGAAGCTTTCTTT.

This clonotype was seen a few times. CDR3 sequence (DNA): TGTGCCAGCAGGGTGTACCAAGAGACCCAGTACTTC. Residues: CASRVYQETQYF. The chain carries TRBV2 and TRBJ2-5; D uncertain. The CDR3 is 12 residues long. Germline-derived CDR1 and CDR2 are SNHLY and FYNNEI. The ends were cut back, 6 bases at V and 0 bases at J, with 5 bases in the middle.